Below, 32 T cell receptor beta chains from the same sample are listed, as sequenced in a study of glioma-infiltrating T cells after dendritic cell vaccination. Generated by immunoSEQ multiplex PCR, the TCRdb table keeps only in-frame clones and is missing some. The sample has over 70,000 clones; roughly 82% are singletons. Material: blood, obtained before dendritic cell vaccination. The receptor source for this set is a human donor with glioblastoma.

This clone appeared a single time. The genes are TRBV4-1 and TRBJ2-1; 12 bases are a match to TRBD1. The CDR3 has 15 residues. V gave up 8 bases and J gave up 10 bases; unmatched junction bases: 12. The V gene's germline CDR1 is MGHRA and CDR2 YSYEKL. The CDR3 bases are TGCGCCAGCGGAGGGGGACAGGGGGCTTTGTGGGAGCAGTTCTTC. Its protein product is CASGGGQGALWEQFF.

The chain carries TRBV11-2 and TRBJ2-7, with a tentative D call TRBD2 (6 bases). This CDR3 spans 16 amino acids. Trimming cost V 0 bases and J 6 bases, with 18 bases left between them. Germline CDR1 reads SGHAT; CDR2 reads FQNNGV. The CDR3 loop is CASSLDWRGLKGEQYV. CDR3 nucleotide sequence: TGTGCCAGCAGCTTAGACTGGAGGGGCCTTAAGGGCGAGCAGTACGTC.

V usage is TRBV11-3 and J usage is TRBJ2-1; the match to TRBD2 covers 7 bases. Germline V gives CDR1 SGHNT, CDR2 YENEEA. The CDR3 totals 12 residues. V dropped 5 bases and J dropped 10; count of bases not matched to a gene: 5. The CDR3 DNA is TGTGCCAGCAGCACCGGGAGGAGGGAGCAGTTCTTC. It is translated as CASSTGRREQFF. Full variable domain (missing parts from reference TRBV11-3 and TRBJ2-1): EAGVVQSPRYKIIEKKQPVAFWCNPISGHNTLYWYLQNLGQGPELLIRYENEEAVDDSQLPKDRFSAERLKGVDSTLKIQPAELGDSAVYLCASSTGRREQFFGPGTRLTVL.

The J gene is TRBJ2-2, the V gene TRBV11-2; D might be TRBD1 (6 bases). CDR3 size: 16 residues. The germline CDR1 and CDR2 sequences are SGHAT and FQNNGV. V lost 1 base and J 6 bases, leaving 15 bases between the germline ends. CDR3 protein: CASSLVVARGSGELFF. The CDR3 DNA reads TGTGCCAGCAGCTTAGTCGTGGCCAGGGGCTCCGGGGAGCTGTTTTTT.

In this sample, this clone turned up once. The chain joins TRBV6-1 to TRBJ1-3; D is unclear. The V gene lost 8 bases and the J gene lost 0 bases, with 11 bases spanning the gap. Germline values: CDR1 MNHNS, CDR2 SASEGT. The CDR3 has 14 amino acids. The CDR3 reads CASGHLISGNTIYF. As DNA, the CDR3 is TGTGCCAGCGGCCACCTGATCTCTGGAAACACCATATATTTT.

J is TRBJ2-1 and V is TRBV5-1; TRBD2 matches 8 bases. The length of the CDR3 is 17 residues. CDR1 and CDR2 (germline): SGHRS, YFSETQ. Trimming cost V 2 bases and J 2 bases; bases outside gene matches: 9. This chain's CDR3 is CASSFGGTSSAYNEQFF. Written as DNA, the CDR3 is TGCGCCAGCAGCTTTGGTGGGACTAGTTCCGCCTACAATGAGCAGTTCTTC.

V gene TRBV5-1 combines with J gene TRBJ1-4; TRBD1 aligns across 7 bases. Germline V gives CDR1 SGHRS, CDR2 YFSETQ. Unmatched junction bases numbered 10, after V lost 0 bases and J lost 8 bases. This CDR3 comprises 16 residues. The CDR3 DNA sequence: TGCGCCAGCAGCTTGGGGGACAGCACCGGATCCGAAAAACTGTTTTTT. This encodes CASSLGDSTGSEKLFF. Using reference TRBV5-1 and TRBJ1-4 for the parts outside the CDR3, the full variable domain is KAGVTQTPRYLIKTRGQQVTLSCSPISGHRSVSWYQQTPGQGLQFLFEYFSETQRNKGNFPGRFSGRQFSNSRSEMNVSTLELGDSALYLCASSLGDSTGSEKLFFGSGTQLSVL.

This sequence joins TRBV4-2 and TRBJ1-2; D unclear. CDR3 size: 16 residues. Trimming stripped 0 bases from V and 2 bases from J, with 13 bases between. Per the germline V gene, CDR1 is LGHNA and CDR2 is YNFKEQ. The CDR3 DNA is TGTGCCAGCAGCCAAGATTTGGCCACAGACAACTATGGCTACACCTTC. It yields the protein CASSQDLATDNYGYTF.

This chain uses TRBV5-6 with TRBJ2-3, with TRBD2 identical over 10 bases. The CDR3 consists of 16 residues. V lost 4 bases, J lost 5 bases, and 10 bases stayed unmatched. Germline V gene lookup returns CDR1 SGHDT and CDR2 YYEEEE. The CDR3 protein is CASSQTSGLIGDTQYF. CDR3 nucleotides: TGTGCCAGCAGCCAGACTAGCGGGTTGATAGGAGATACGCAGTATTTT.

The chain is built from TRBV7-6 and TRBJ2-7; 12 positions match TRBD1. The V gene's germline CDR1 is SGHVS and CDR2 FNYEAQ. The trim removed 5 bases at V and 1 base at J, leaving 12 bases unmatched. This CDR3 spans 18 amino acids. CDR3 in DNA: TGTGCCAGCAGCGAGGGACAGGGGGCTTTCTTTGAGTCCTACGAGCAGTACTTC. It is translated as CASSEGQGAFFESYEQYF.

This chain uses TRBV27 with TRBJ2-7; 7 nucleotides align to TRBD1. Looked up from germline, CDR1 is MNHEY and CDR2 is SMNVEV (reference sequence). The junction had 9 bases not matched to a gene; V was cut back by 4 bases and J by 6 bases. The CDR3 extends over 14 amino acids. The CDR3 DNA is TGTGCCAGCAGTTGGGAAGACAGGGAAGGCGAGCAGTACGTC. Its translation is CASSWEDREGEQYV.

The rearrangement joins TRBV29-1 to TRBJ2-1; D unclear. The V and J ends lost 6 bases and 3 bases respectively, with 12 bases between them. Germline lookup yields CDR1 SQVTM and CDR2 ANQGSEA. This CDR3 is built from 13 residues. The CDR3 here is CSVHESLYNEQFF. In DNA form, the CDR3 reads TGCAGCGTGCACGAGAGTCTCTACAATGAGCAGTTCTTC.

This clone appeared once. The V call is TRBV6-1, the J call TRBJ1-1; 8 positions match TRBD1. Germline lookup yields CDR1 MNHNS and CDR2 SASEGT. This CDR3 is built from 15 residues. V lost 5 bases to trimming and J lost 6 bases; unmatched junction nucleotides: 11. The CDR3 loop is CASSSLAGGVSEAFF. The CDR3 DNA follows: TGTGCCAGCAGTTCACTAGCAGGGGGCGTCTCTGAAGCTTTCTTT.

The CDR3 sequence: CASRSSGNEAFF. CDR3 bases: TGCGCCAGCAGGAGCTCGGGGAATGAAGCTTTCTTT. This chain uses TRBV5-1 with TRBJ1-1; D gene uncertain. Trimming shortened V by 5 bases and J by 7 bases, and 12 bases separated the two germline ends. The CDR3 is 12 amino acids. Germline V lookup: CDR1 SGHRS, CDR2 YFSETQ. Based on the CDR3 plus reference TRBV5-1 and TRBJ1-1, the full variable domain is KAGVTQTPRYLIKTRGQQVTLSCSPISGHRSVSWYQQTPGQGLQFLFEYFSETQRNKGNFPGRFSGRQFSNSRSEMNVSTLELGDSALYLCASRSSGNEAFFGQGTRLTVV.

The chain has TRBV7-6 and TRBJ2-3; D perhaps matches TRBD1 (5 bases). Germline V lookup: CDR1 SGHVS, CDR2 FNYEAQ. V lost 1 base and J lost 6, with 11 bases in between. The CDR3 consists of 14 residues. The CDR3 bases are TGTGCCAGCAGCTTAGACCCAGGGCTTGATACGCAGTATTTT. Its translation is CASSLDPGLDTQYF.

This clone was observed once. The CDR3 bases are TGTGCCAGCAGCCTCCGGGCGGGAGGACTTACCGGGGAGCTGTTTTTT. Translation: CASSLRAGGLTGELFF. The genes are TRBV7-6 and TRBJ2-2, with 8 bases matching TRBD2. The CDR3 covers 16 residues. V shed 5 bases, J shed 5 bases, and the junction held 10 bases outside the gene matches. Germline V gene sequence: CDR1 SGHVS, CDR2 FNYEAQ.

The table lists this clone with a few counts. One end of the junction does not line up with germline, which may come from a read error. The gene calls are TRBV9 and TRBJ1-4, with TRBD1 matching over 8 bases. This CDR3 has 12 amino acids. CDR1 SGDLS and CDR2 YYNGEE come from the germline V gene. The CDR3 bases are TGTGCCAGCAGCCCATCCTCGGGACAGGTCGTATTT. This gives the protein CASSPSSGQVVF.

The chain has TRBV5-4 and TRBJ2-3; the D is unclear. V was trimmed by 1 base and J by 4 bases, leaving 4 bases between them. CDR1 SGHNT and CDR2 YYREEE come from the germline V gene (reference sequence). The CDR3 is 12 amino acids. The CDR3 bases are TGTGCCAGCAGCTTGATATCAGATACGCAGTATTTT. Amino acids: CASSLISDTQYF.

The genes are TRBV5-1 and TRBJ1-1, with D maybe TRBD1 (5 bases). Germline assignment: CDR1 SGHRS and CDR2 YFSETQ. V was cut by 3 bases and J by 7 bases, with 10 bases left in between. The CDR3 has 12 amino acids. The DNA for the CDR3 is TGCGCCAGCAGCTCACCCGGGGGTGAAGCTTTCTTT. Translating gives CASSSPGGEAFF.

The V gene is TRBV2, the J gene TRBJ2-3; perhaps TRBD2 as D (6 bases). The CDR3 loop spans 16 amino acids. The V end lost 5 bases, the J end lost 2 bases, and 17 bases lay between the germline ends. CDR1 and CDR2 from the germline V gene are SNHLY and FYNNEI. The CDR3 here is CASSLREAGHTDTQYF. The CDR3 DNA sequence: TGTGCCAGCAGTCTGAGGGAGGCCGGACACACAGATACGCAGTATTTT.

This chain connects TRBV7-2 to TRBJ2-2; D is undetermined. V lost 2 bases and J lost 6, with 7 bases in between. Germline CDR1 and CDR2: SGHTA and FQGNSA. The CDR3 spans 13 residues. CDR3 nucleotides: TGTGCCAGCAGCTTAAGCTGGTCCGGGGAGCTGTTTTTT. The encoded protein is CASSLSWSGELFF.

This chain joins TRBV7-2 and TRBJ2-2; TRBD1 aligns across 10 bases. V lost 3 bases, J lost 5 bases, and 0 bases stayed unmatched. This CDR3 is 14 amino acids long. Germline assignment: CDR1 SGHTA and CDR2 FQGNSA. DNA of the CDR3: TGTGCCAGCAGCTTGGGACAGGGGACCGGGGAGCTGTTTTTT. Amino acids: CASSLGQGTGELFF.

The chain joins TRBV5-4 to TRBJ2-7; 7 bases fit TRBD1. The CDR3 loop spans 13 amino acids. CDR1 is SGHNT and CDR2 is YYREEE in the germline V gene (reference sequence). Trimming at V came to 2 bases and at J to 7 bases, leaving 6 bases not matched to a gene. This chain's CDR3 is CASSLQGHREQYF. The CDR3 DNA reads TGTGCCAGCAGCTTACAGGGGCATCGGGAGCAGTACTTC.

The chain links TRBV15 to TRBJ2-5, with D maybe TRBD1 (5 bases). The CDR3 spans 13 residues. Germline CDR1 reads LNHNV; CDR2 reads YYDKDF (reference sequence). Trimming pared 4 bases from V and 2 bases from J, leaving 8 bases between. In nucleotides, the CDR3 is TGTGCCACCAGCATGAGACAGCAAGAGACCCAGTACTTC. It specifies CATSMRQQETQYF.

Here the CDR3 reads CASEGTGELFF. The DNA for the CDR3 is TGTGCCAGCGAGGGCACCGGGGAGCTGTTTTTT. The V call is TRBV7-6, the J call TRBJ2-2; D perhaps matches TRBD2 (5 bases). The germline V gene encodes CDR1 SGHVS and CDR2 FNYEAQ. This CDR3 is built from 11 residues. With 8 bases removed from V and 4 bases from J, the gap between germline ends came to 5 bases.

The chain recombines TRBV6-1 with TRBJ1-5; D is unclear. V was clipped by 3 bases and J by 3 bases, with 9 bases between them. Per the germline V gene, CDR1 is MNHNS and CDR2 is SASEGT. CDR3 length equals 14 residues. This chain's CDR3 is CASSEGSINQPQHF. The CDR3 DNA follows: TGTGCCAGCAGTGAGGGCAGCATCAATCAGCCCCAGCATTTT.

V gene TRBV19 combines with J gene TRBJ2-1; D is perhaps TRBD1 (5 bases). Trimming left V 5 bases short and J 12 bases short, with 20 bases between. In germline, CDR1 is LNHDA, CDR2 SQIVND (reference sequence). The CDR3 extends over 14 amino acids. The DNA for the CDR3 is TGTGCCAGTAGTGCTATAGAGGTAATTGGGGCGCAGTTCTTC. It yields the protein CASSAIEVIGAQFF.

The V gene is TRBV19, the J gene TRBJ1-5, with TRBD1 matching 7 bases. Germline V gene sequence: CDR1 LNHDA, CDR2 SQIVND (reference sequence). CDR3 length: 16 residues. V lost 6 bases and J lost 0; bases outside the gene matches: 8. In DNA form, the CDR3 reads TGTGCCAGTAGGCCAACAGGGGACCGTAGCAATCAGCCCCAGCATTTT. Protein: CASRPTGDRSNQPQHF.

This clone was found a few times. This chain connects TRBV6-5 to TRBJ1-1, with 10 bases aligning to TRBD1. Trimming at V came to 5 bases and at J to 4 bases, leaving 4 bases not matched to a gene. The germline V gene has CDR1 MNHEY and CDR2 SVGAGI. The CDR3 consists of 14 residues. Here the CDR3 reads CASSKGTGVTEAFF. The CDR3 bases are TGTGCCAGCAGTAAAGGGACAGGGGTCACTGAAGCTTTCTTT.

The chain carries TRBV6-6 and TRBJ1-5, with TRBD1 matching 7 bases. V dropped 6 bases and J dropped 15; count of bases not matched to a gene: 17. The CDR3 has 14 amino acids. Germline assignment: CDR1 MNHNY and CDR2 SVGAGI (reference sequence). CDR3 DNA: TGTGCCAGCAGCCCCGGGACAAGGGGGCATTATCGGCATTTT. Translation gives CASSPGTRGHYRHF.

The rearrangement uses TRBV6-5 and TRBJ1-1, with D unresolved. Germline CDR1 is MNHEY and CDR2 is SVGAGI. This CDR3 comprises 13 residues. The V end was cut by 8 bases, the J end by 0 bases, with 10 bases between. The CDR3 nucleotides are TGTGCCAGCTCGGAAGGAGTGAACACTGAAGCTTTCTTT. This translates into CASSEGVNTEAFF.

CDR3 coding DNA: TGTGCCAGCAGTGAAGCACTGCGCAGGGGAGAGACCCAGTACTTC. Amino acid sequence: CASSEALRRGETQYF. V and J are TRBV6-1 and TRBJ2-5; maybe TRBD1 (6 bases). CDR1 and CDR2 from the germline V gene are MNHNS and SASEGT. Trimming shortened V by 0 bases and J by 4 bases, and 12 bases separated the two germline ends. The CDR3 runs 15 residues.